Here is one T cell receptor beta chain with its context. The antigen is unknown. Germline lookup yields CDR1 SGHVS and CDR2 FNYEAQ. The CDR3 has 17 amino acids. The V gene lost 2 bases and the J gene lost 5 bases, with 16 bases spanning the gap. This specimen comes from a study of cytomegalovirus exposure and HLA in healthy donors. Turning to the study itself: Assignment to the Caucasian-associated ancestry cluster applied to approximately 80% of the approximately 360 genotyped donors. Whole-study results and caveats: Accurate prediction of most subjects' HLA-A and HLA-B alleles from TCR beta sequences was reported.

The PCR employed 60 Vbeta primers together with 13 Jbeta primers. Per the authors' pipeline: Approximately 87 million unique TCR beta chains, about 12 million shared, were counted in a later analysis. The table came from immunoSEQ multiplex PCR; TCRdb's copy has only in-frame clones and leaves some out. The V and J calls and clone size were taken over from that table, and D and trimming were inferred from the DNA. The sample has roughly 150,000 clones, 76% seen once; the top ten hold over 3%. V and J are TRBV7-6 and TRBJ1-6; D may be TRBD1 (6 bases). The sample consisted of PBMCs. This receptor was obtained from a male donor in good health and CMV-seronegative. Here the CDR3 DNA reads TGTGCCAGCAGCTTACCCCGCGCAGGGGCGCATAATTCACCCCTCCACTTT. Translating gives CASSLPRAGAHNSPLHF.